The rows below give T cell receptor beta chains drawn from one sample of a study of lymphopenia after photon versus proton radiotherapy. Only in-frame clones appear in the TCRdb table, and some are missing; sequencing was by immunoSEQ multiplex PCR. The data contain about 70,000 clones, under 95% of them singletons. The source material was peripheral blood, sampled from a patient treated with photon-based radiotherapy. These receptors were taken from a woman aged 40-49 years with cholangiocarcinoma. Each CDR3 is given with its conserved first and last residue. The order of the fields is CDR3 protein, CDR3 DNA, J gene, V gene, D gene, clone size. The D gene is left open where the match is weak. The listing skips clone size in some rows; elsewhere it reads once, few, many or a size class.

CDR3aa: CASSPPGQGYYEQYF; CDR3nt: TGTGCCAGTAGTCCTCCGGGACAGGGGTACTACGAGCAGTACTTC; j_gene: TRBJ2-7; v_gene: TRBV19; d_gene: TRBD1; abundance: NA
CDR3aa: CASRRQVNYGYTF; CDR3nt: TGTGCCAGTAGGCGACAGGTGAACTATGGCTACACCTTC; j_gene: TRBJ1-2; v_gene: TRBV19; d_gene: NA; abundance: NA
CDR3aa: CASSVGGYAREAFF; CDR3nt: TGTGCCAGCAGCGTAGGGGGCTACGCCCGCGAGGCTTTCTTT; j_gene: TRBJ1-1; v_gene: TRBV9; d_gene: NA; abundance: NA
CDR3aa: CASSWGEGYTF; CDR3nt: TGCGCCAGCAGCTGGGGGGAAGGCTACACCTTC; j_gene: TRBJ1-2; v_gene: TRBV5-1; d_gene: NA; abundance: NA
CDR3aa: CASKLGLAGGEQYF; CDR3nt: TGTGCCAGCAAATTGGGGCTAGCGGGAGGCGAGCAGTACTTC; j_gene: TRBJ2-7; v_gene: TRBV27; d_gene: TRBD2; abundance: NA
CDR3aa: CASSFYRDRGAYEQYF; CDR3nt: TGTGCCAGCAGTTTCTACCGGGACAGGGGGGCCTACGAGCAGTACTTC; j_gene: TRBJ2-7; v_gene: TRBV27; d_gene: TRBD1; abundance: NA
CDR3aa: CASSLGTAYEQYF; CDR3nt: TGTGCCAGCAGCTTAGGGACGGCTTACGAGCAGTACTTC; j_gene: TRBJ2-7; v_gene: TRBV7-2; d_gene: NA; abundance: NA
CDR3aa: CASSRDRNYGYTF; CDR3nt: TGTGCCAGTTCGAGGGACAGGAACTATGGCTACACCTTC; j_gene: TRBJ1-2; v_gene: TRBV19; d_gene: TRBD1; abundance: NA
CDR3aa: CASSGFGSTGELFF; CDR3nt: TGTGCCAGCAGCGGATTCGGGTCCACCGGGGAGCTGTTTTTT; j_gene: TRBJ2-2; v_gene: TRBV5-6; d_gene: NA; abundance: NA
CDR3aa: CCPPAKETQYF; CDR3nt: TGTTGTCCACCCGCGAAAGAGACCCAGTACTTC; j_gene: TRBJ2-5; v_gene: TRBV7-3; d_gene: NA; abundance: NA
CDR3aa: CASLAGSYGYTF; CDR3nt: TGTGCCAGCCTGGCAGGAAGCTATGGCTACACCTTC; j_gene: TRBJ1-2; v_gene: TRBV19; d_gene: NA; abundance: NA
CDR3aa: CASSEGQFTEAFF; CDR3nt: TGTGCCAGCAGTGAAGGCCAATTCACTGAAGCTTTCTTT; j_gene: TRBJ1-1; v_gene: TRBV2; d_gene: NA; abundance: NA
CDR3aa: CASSLYRLAGSGTQYF; CDR3nt: TGTGCCAGCAGCTTATATAGGCTAGCGGGGTCGGGCACGCAGTATTTT; j_gene: TRBJ2-3; v_gene: TRBV7-2; d_gene: TRBD2; abundance: NA
CDR3aa: CASSEARTRGGGTQYF; CDR3nt: TGTGCCAGCAGTGAAGCGAGGACTAGAGGGGGCGGGACCCAGTACTTC; j_gene: TRBJ2-5; v_gene: TRBV2; d_gene: NA; abundance: NA
CDR3aa: CASSLGDRDQVDTQYF; CDR3nt: TGTGCCAGCAGCTTAGGGGACAGGGACCAGGTAGATACGCAGTATTTT; j_gene: TRBJ2-3; v_gene: TRBV7-9; d_gene: TRBD1; abundance: NA
CDR3aa: CASSLRQGARYEQYF; CDR3nt: TGTGCCAGCAGCTTACGACAGGGGGCGCGGTACGAGCAGTACTTC; j_gene: TRBJ2-7; v_gene: TRBV7-2; d_gene: TRBD1; abundance: few
CDR3aa: CASSETGAGSSGSYEQYF; CDR3nt: TGTGCCAGCAGTGAGACAGGGGCTGGTAGTAGCGGGAGTTACGAGCAGTACTTC; j_gene: TRBJ2-7; v_gene: TRBV6-1; d_gene: NA; abundance: NA
CDR3aa: CASRPATGKNTEAFF; CDR3nt: TGTGCCAGCAGACCCGCCACAGGGAAGAACACTGAAGCTTTCTTT; j_gene: TRBJ1-1; v_gene: TRBV6-5; d_gene: NA; abundance: NA
CDR3aa: CASSLGPEKAQETQYF; CDR3nt: TGCGCCAGCAGCTTGGGGCCGGAAAAAGCTCAAGAGACCCAGTACTTC; j_gene: TRBJ2-5; v_gene: TRBV5-1; d_gene: NA; abundance: NA
CDR3aa: CASSLAAGDYNSPLHF; CDR3nt: TGCGCCAGCAGCTTGGCCGCAGGGGACTATAATTCACCCCTCCACTTT; j_gene: TRBJ1-6; v_gene: TRBV5-1; d_gene: NA; abundance: NA
CDR3aa: CARRHRESQPQHF; CDR3nt: TGTGCCAGAAGGCACAGGGAGAGTCAGCCCCAGCATTTT; j_gene: TRBJ1-5; v_gene: TRBV5-3; d_gene: NA; abundance: NA
CDR3aa: CATSEAGWYTEAFF; CDR3nt: TGTGCCACCTCGGAGGCGGGCTGGTACACTGAAGCTTTCTTT; j_gene: TRBJ1-1; v_gene: TRBV6-1; d_gene: NA; abundance: NA
CDR3aa: CASSPLGVYGYTF; CDR3nt: TGTGCCAGCAGTCCTCTGGGGGTCTATGGCTACACCTTC; j_gene: TRBJ1-2; v_gene: TRBV27; d_gene: NA; abundance: NA
CDR3aa: CASSQSGGGYTF; CDR3nt: TGCGCCAGCAGTCAATCGGGGGGTGGCTACACCTTC; j_gene: TRBJ1-2; v_gene: TRBV23-1; d_gene: NA; abundance: NA
CDR3aa: CAISDEEGNSPLHF; CDR3nt: TGTGCCATCAGTGATGAGGAGGGGAATTCACCCCTCCACTTT; j_gene: TRBJ1-6; v_gene: TRBV10-3; d_gene: NA; abundance: few
CDR3aa: CASSSMDREFHNEQFF; CDR3nt: TGTGCCAGCAGCTCAATGGACAGGGAGTTCCACAATGAGCAGTTCTTC; j_gene: TRBJ2-1; v_gene: TRBV7-8; d_gene: TRBD1; abundance: NA
CDR3aa: CASSPIGTVNSPLHF; CDR3nt: TGTGCCAGCAGTCCGATTGGGACAGTTAATTCACCCCTCCACTTT; j_gene: TRBJ1-6; v_gene: TRBV6-1; d_gene: TRBD1; abundance: NA
CDR3aa: CASSARGIAPQHF; CDR3nt: TGTGCCAGCAGTGCCAGGGGTATCGCGCCCCAGCATTTT; j_gene: TRBJ1-5; v_gene: TRBV27; d_gene: NA; abundance: NA
CDR3aa: CASSLAGGRIPDYGYTF; CDR3nt: TGTGCCAGCAGCTTAGCAGGGGGCAGAATCCCCGACTATGGCTACACCTTC; j_gene: TRBJ1-2; v_gene: TRBV7-9; d_gene: TRBD1; abundance: NA
CDR3aa: CASSLTFSSGNTIYF; CDR3nt: TGTGCCAGCAGCTTAACCTTTAGCTCTGGAAACACCATATATTTT; j_gene: TRBJ1-3; v_gene: TRBV11-2; d_gene: NA; abundance: NA
CDR3aa: CASSPPPGTEYEQYF; CDR3nt: TGTGCCAGCAGCCCACCCCCCGGGACAGAGTACGAGCAGTACTTC; j_gene: TRBJ2-7; v_gene: TRBV7-8; d_gene: TRBD1; abundance: NA
CDR3aa: CASSVDPGGGVQETQYF; CDR3nt: TGTGCCAGCAGCGTAGACCCTGGGGGAGGAGTCCAAGAGACCCAGTACTTC; j_gene: TRBJ2-5; v_gene: TRBV9; d_gene: NA; abundance: NA
CDR3aa: CASSRDSSGANVLTF; CDR3nt: TGTGCCAGCAGTCGGGACAGTTCTGGGGCCAACGTCCTGACTTTC; j_gene: TRBJ2-6; v_gene: TRBV6-6; d_gene: TRBD1; abundance: NA
CDR3aa: CASSLGGSGNTIYF; CDR3nt: TGTGCCAGCAGCTTAGGAGGTTCTGGAAACACCATATATTTT; j_gene: TRBJ1-3; v_gene: TRBV11-3; d_gene: NA; abundance: NA
CDR3aa: CATSMGRLNTEAFF; CDR3nt: TGTGCCACTTCAATGGGACGGCTGAACACTGAAGCTTTCTTT; j_gene: TRBJ1-1; v_gene: TRBV19; d_gene: NA; abundance: NA
CDR3aa: CASKGGFNEQFF; CDR3nt: TGTGCCAGCAAAGGGGGGTTCAATGAGCAGTTCTTC; j_gene: TRBJ2-1; v_gene: TRBV6-5; d_gene: NA; abundance: NA
CDR3aa: CASSLSPYEQYF; CDR3nt: TGCGCCAGCAGCTTGTCTCCCTACGAGCAGTACTTC; j_gene: TRBJ2-7; v_gene: TRBV5-1; d_gene: NA; abundance: once
CDR3aa: CASTGAGGLYEQYF; CDR3nt: TGTGCCAGCACCGGGGCGGGCGGATTATACGAGCAGTACTTC; j_gene: TRBJ2-7; v_gene: TRBV5-5; d_gene: NA; abundance: NA
CDR3aa: CASSLAVGDTQYF; CDR3nt: TGCGCCAGCAGCTTGGCTGTCGGAGATACGCAGTATTTT; j_gene: TRBJ2-3; v_gene: TRBV5-1; d_gene: NA; abundance: NA
CDR3aa: CASMGGHRRGKLFF; CDR3nt: TGTGCCAGCATGGGTGGACACCGGCGGGGAAAACTGTTTTTT; j_gene: TRBJ1-4; v_gene: TRBV12-1; d_gene: NA; abundance: NA
CDR3aa: CASSQDGPAGNTIYF; CDR3nt: TGTGCCAGCAGCCAAGATGGGCCAGCTGGAAACACCATATATTTT; j_gene: TRBJ1-3; v_gene: TRBV4-2; d_gene: NA; abundance: NA
CDR3aa: CAISAPRQGALGYTF; CDR3nt: TGTGCCATCAGTGCCCCCAGGCAGGGGGCCCTTGGCTACACCTTC; j_gene: TRBJ1-2; v_gene: TRBV10-3; d_gene: TRBD1; abundance: NA
CDR3aa: CATSREIGTGLSPLHF; CDR3nt: TGTGCCACCAGCAGAGAAATCGGGACAGGGCTGTCACCCCTCCACTTT; j_gene: TRBJ1-6; v_gene: TRBV15; d_gene: TRBD1; abundance: NA
CDR3aa: CASSLGTVSYEQYF; CDR3nt: TGTGCCAGCAGTTTGGGGACAGTCTCCTACGAGCAGTACTTC; j_gene: TRBJ2-7; v_gene: TRBV28; d_gene: TRBD1; abundance: NA
CDR3aa: CASSQDEATSGANEQFF; CDR3nt: TGCGCCAGCAGCCAAGATGAAGCCACTAGCGGGGCGAATGAGCAGTTCTTC; j_gene: TRBJ2-1; v_gene: TRBV4-1; d_gene: TRBD2; abundance: NA